These 8 T cell receptor beta chains share one sample of origin, sequenced in a study of blood T cells in healthy people across ages. Next came a second PCR, run for about 6 to 12 cycles, which used a sample-barcoded 5' primer along with a J-beta primer mix. TCRdb itself ran the 5' RACE reads through MiXCR, one entry per CDR3 protein. Of hundreds of thousands of distinct CDR3 sequences listed, around 45% are singletons. Sequenced: blood. The receptor source for this set is a man aged 55 to 70 in good health.

The chain recombines TRBV20-1 with TRBJ2-3; possibly TRBD1 for D (5 bases). Germline loops: CDR1 DFQATT, CDR2 SNEGSKA (reference sequence). V lost 3 bases and J lost 3, with 13 bases in between. This CDR3 is 14 amino acids long. CDR3 in amino acids: CSARKAGRTDTQYF. As DNA, the CDR3 is TGCAGTGCTAGGAAGGCAGGGCGGACAGATACGCAGTATTTT.

The chain uses TRBV15 and TRBJ1-4; D is ambiguous. The ends were cut back, 5 bases at V and 0 bases at J, with 13 bases in the middle. Germline V gene data show CDR1 as LNHNV and CDR2 as YYDKDF (reference sequence). The length of the CDR3 is 16 residues. The CDR3 sequence: CATSRLRATTNEKLFF. The DNA of the CDR3 is TGTGCCACCAGCCGACTAAGGGCAACAACTAATGAAAAACTGTTTTTT.

This clonotype showed up just a few times. The V and J genes are TRBV28 and TRBJ2-1; the match to TRBD2 covers 10 bases. Looked up from germline, CDR1 is MDHEN and CDR2 is SYDVKM. V dropped 5 bases and J dropped 8; count of bases not matched to a gene: 9. This CDR3 is built from 15 residues. The CDR3 sequence is CASSAGLAVLYEQFF. Written as DNA, the CDR3 is TGTGCCAGCAGTGCTGGACTAGCGGTTCTCTATGAGCAGTTCTTC.

This clonotype was seen more than once but under ten times. This chain links TRBV6-5 with TRBJ2-2; no firm D call. V lost 6 bases to trimming and J lost 1 base, with 12 bases between them. The CDR3 is 15 residues long. Germline CDR1 reads MNHEY; CDR2 reads SVGAGI. Written as DNA, the CDR3 is TGTGCCAGCAGGACACGGCAGCTGAACACCGGGGAGCTGTTTTTT. Protein: CASRTRQLNTGELFF.

This clonotype was counted a few times. The chain links TRBV12-3 or TRBV12-4 to TRBJ2-3; the match to TRBD1 covers 7 bases. Trimming took 1 base from V and 5 from J; bases not matched to a gene: 6. The CDR3 runs 15 residues. In DNA, the CDR3 is TGTGCCAGCAGTTTAGGAGGGGGCGGAGGAGATACGCAGTATTTT. This translates into CASSLGGGGGDTQYF.

The rearrangement links TRBV6-5 to TRBJ2-7, with D possibly matching TRBD2 (5 bases). V lost 8 bases and J 4 bases, leaving 12 bases between the germline ends. CDR3 length equals 12 residues. CDR1 is MNHEY and CDR2 is SVGAGI in the germline V gene. The CDR3 DNA reads as TGTGCCAGCGCCGCCCCGGGGTACGAGCAGTACTTC. Its protein is CASAAPGYEQYF.

This chain uses TRBV6-2 or TRBV6-3 with TRBJ2-7; D possibly matches TRBD1 or TRBD2 (6 bases each). This CDR3 spans 17 amino acids. Germline CDR1 is MNHEY and CDR2 is SVGEGT. V was trimmed by 0 bases and J by 2 bases, leaving 17 bases between them. As DNA, the CDR3 is TGTGCCAGCAGTTACTCTCCGGAGGGGGAAGGAACCTACGAGCAGTACTTC. As protein: CASSYSPEGEGTYEQYF.

The table lists this clonotype with a few counts. The gene calls are TRBV6-1 and TRBJ2-1, with D perhaps assigned TRBD1 or TRBD2 (5 bases each). V gave up 6 bases and J gave up 2 bases, with 5 bases separating them. This CDR3 is 12 amino acids long. Germline CDR1 and CDR2: MNHNS and SASEGT. CDR3 loop: CASRGAYNEQFF. The CDR3 DNA is TGTGCCAGCAGGGGGGCCTACAATGAGCAGTTCTTC.